This entry describes one T cell receptor (beta chain). Its antigen remains undetermined. Base qualities were left out, and no much larger clone turns up one base away. The method was RACE. Sequencing was carried out with a NextSeq 500. Library preparation attached unique molecular identifiers to individual cDNA molecules for quantitative, reproducible TCR counting. From each blood RNA sample, both TCR alpha and TCR beta chains were sequenced. In the source study's methods: Samples had a median of 95,638 TCRs, with a range from roughly 23,224 to 750,000. V, J and CDR3 annotation of the TCR reads was performed with the Decombinator software suite. Every sample was subsampled to the same number of TCRs (28,000) for the PS versus PT1 abundance plots. Expanded TCRs were defined as absent before sensitization and observed at least eight times at the 2-week time point. The public reads were quality trimmed at Q25 with fastp and then assembled into clones with MiXCR by TCRdb, keeping productive beta chains. Entries are consolidated by CDR3 protein sequence, retaining the most common genes and DNA. Here the V and J calls rest on TCRdb's processing, not on the authors' analysis. The table for this sample lists 80,000 to 100,000 distinct CDR3 sequences; 25% to 35% of them were counted only once. The top ten constitute approximately 10% of the sample.

This specimen belongs to a study of human T cells and chemical hapten exposure (dated by TCRdb to the early 2020s). The study in broad terms: For sensitization, 2% DPC in acetone was applied to an approximately 2 cm by approximately 2 cm area of upper inner arm skin. Throughout the study period of 20 to 25 weeks, patients also received therapeutic DPC doses to the scalp every week. Patch tests used Finn chambers with 0.01% DPC on the upper back, scored after 6 days by International Contact Dermatitis Research Group standards. The mostly female patient cohort included alopecia areata with under or over 50% scalp involvement, alopecia totalis and alopecia universalis. Libraries were combined into a pool for sequencing, and differences in TCR yield between samples came mainly from small differences in library volumes within the pool. Peripheral blood TCR repertoire changes were tracked in vivo in alopecia patients during primary and secondary sensitization to the hapten diphenylcyclopropenone (DPC). Patient blood was sampled pre-sensitization (week 0) and at 2, 6 and about 24 weeks after DPC sensitization. Roughly 30 alopecia patients provided blood for TCR sequencing at one to four time points (pre-sensitization, 2, 6 and 24 weeks).

As encoded in the germline V gene, CDR1 is MNHEY while CDR2 is SVGAGI. The junction carries 11 bases between V and J, which are trimmed by 0 bases and 11 bases respectively. The CDR3, from cysteine to phenylalanine, totals 13 residues. Only CDR3 DNA remains: 39 bases, in frame from the first base. The sample's time point label, decoded: patch test 3, about 24 weeks after DPC sensitization. This specimen's treatment or condition label, per the study, means: therapeutic diphenylcyclopropenone sensitization with weekly scalp DPC. At every patch-test visit, the blood draw took place before the patch test was put on. Eligible patients were aged 18 to 70, diagnosed with alopecia, deemed suitable for DPC therapy, and excluded if pregnant. Unfractionated whole blood was collected in Tempus Blood RNA tubes, and total RNA was extracted from that blood. General study outcomes and caveats: The number of PT1 expanded TCRs positively correlated with patch test score, significant at thresholds 8, 16 and 32 but not 4. Because all patients had alopecia, a presumed autoimmune disease, the immune response of the patients might differ from that of healthy individuals. After repeated subsampling, changes were observed in the strength of the expansion versus patch-test correlation and in the threshold at which the correlation became significant. Expanded TCRs formed significantly more large CDR3 similarity clusters than pre-sensitization or healthy control sets, consistent with antigen-driven responses. No change with DPC sensitization was found in the number of TCRs above 1 in 1000 frequency, and no evidence of global repertoire structure alterations was found.

Specimen: whole blood, collected in connection with sensitization to the hapten diphenylcyclopropenone (DPC). The sequence was obtained from a man aged 35-49 years with alopecia areata. Some clones in this sample may be carry-over from other donors' samples. This receptor chain uses TRBV6-5 and TRBJ1-5, with the D gene uncertain. The encoded CDR3 is CASSYSERGSQHF. The nucleotide sequence is TGTGCCAGCAGTTACTCCGAACGCGGGTCCCAGCATTTT.